The entry that follows covers one TCR beta chain sequence. Amplified TCR beta CDR3 regions derived from RNA transcripts. Primed by the HTBI set, a first-round RT-PCR was run on the TCR CDR3. TCRdb reprocessed the multiplex PCR reads via MiXCR and lists one record per CDR3 protein. The profile shows roughly 150,000 distinct CDR3 sequences, about 9.4% of them singletons. The data originate from a study of T cells in Graves' hyperthyroidism and ophthalmopathy. Study as a whole: Peripheral blood draws took place at initial diagnosis, ahead of any treatment.

Sequencing used blood. The origin of this receptor is a woman between 18 and 29 years old with Graves' hyperthyroidism that later progressed to Graves' ophthalmopathy.

CDR3 loop: CASRDRGGNNEQFF. The CDR3 DNA is TGTGCCAGCCGGGACAGGGGCGGGAACAATGAGCAGTTCTTC. The rearrangement links TRBV28 to TRBJ2-1; TRBD1 aligns across 10 bases. V lost 8 bases to trimming and J lost 5 bases; unmatched junction nucleotides: 6. Germline CDR1 and CDR2: MDHEN and SYDVKM. The CDR3 has 14 amino acids.